Sequencing of this T cell receptor beta chain was carried out in a study of a mutant IDH1 vaccine in newly diagnosed glioma. The sample holds a few counts of this clone. The target antigen is unknown. CDR1 is MNHEY, CDR2 SVGAGI, per germline. The CDR3 runs 15 residues. V lost 2 bases and J lost 9; bases outside the gene matches: 9. Measured with immunoSEQ multiplex PCR; TCRdb has only the in-frame clones, and not every one. This table has 20,000 to 30,000 clones, approximately 79% appearing once. Time point described: week 11, during vaccination. One vaccine dose held 300 ug of mutant IDH1 20-mer peptide and came with topical imiquimod.

V and J are TRBV6-5 and TRBJ2-1, with TRBD1 matching over 8 bases. The sample was PBMCs, taken from a glioma patient whose treatment included an IDH1 peptide vaccine. This clonotype was sampled from a middle-aged man with glioma. CDR3 sequence reads: CASSYNDRGSSEQFF. The DNA for the CDR3 is TGTGCCAGCAGTTACAATGACAGGGGATCGTCTGAGCAGTTCTTC.